Following are 8 T cell receptor beta chains from one sample sequenced in a study of T cells after yellow fever vaccination. TCRdb used MiXCR to reprocess the 5' RACE reads, holding one entry per CDR3 protein. This table has around 60,000 distinct CDR3 sequences, 5% to 6.5% appearing once. The source material was PBMCs, either bulk or a sorted T-cell subset (CD4+, CD8+, memory, or dextramer-sorted; not recorded which), sampled on the day of the yellow fever booster vaccination. These receptors were collected from a man aged 18 to 29 who received the YFV17D yellow fever vaccine.

This clonotype has only a few counts. The chain's CDR3 is CASSYSEGTAYGYTF. In DNA form, the CDR3 reads TGTGCCAGCAGCTATTCCGAAGGGACAGCTTATGGCTACACCTTC. This chain connects TRBV7-9 to TRBJ1-2; 7 nucleotides line up with TRBD1. The trim removed 4 bases at V and 5 bases at J, leaving 10 bases unmatched. Looked up from germline, CDR1 is SEHNR and CDR2 is FQNEAQ (reference sequence). This CDR3 region has 15 residues.

This clonotype was counted ten times or more. This chain uses TRBV29-1 with TRBJ1-2; tentatively, D is TRBD1 (5 bases). From germline, CDR1 is SQVTM and CDR2 ANQGSEA. The CDR3 is 15 residues long. Trimming stripped 4 bases from V and 4 bases from J, with 19 bases between. The CDR3 protein is CSVVGTSRQSYGYTF. In DNA, the CDR3 is TGCAGCGTTGTAGGAACGTCACGACAGAGCTATGGCTACACCTTC.

The chain links TRBV23-1 to TRBJ2-4; possible D gene TRBD1, 5 bases. TRBV23-1 is identified as an open reading frame with a role that is uncertain. This CDR3 comprises 16 residues. V was shortened by 3 bases and J by 1 base, with 13 bases between the two germline ends. CDR3 sequence: CASSQGRGSAKNIQYF. As DNA, the CDR3 is TGCGCCAGCAGTCAGGGAAGGGGAAGTGCCAAAAACATTCAGTACTTC.

The table lists this clonotype with a count of one. This chain links TRBV11-3 with TRBJ2-1; D is unresolved. CDR1 is SGHNT, CDR2 YENEEA, per germline. The V gene lost 5 bases and the J gene lost 4 bases, with 15 bases spanning the gap. The CDR3 length is 15 residues. CDR3 amino acids: CASSPGVRFYNEQFF. Written as DNA, the CDR3 is TGTGCCAGCAGCCCCGGCGTTAGGTTTTACAATGAGCAGTTCTTC.

This sequence joins TRBV12-3 or TRBV12-4 and TRBJ1-5, with D uncertain. This CDR3 comprises 19 residues. V lost 5 bases and J lost 1, with 24 bases in between. Here the CDR3 reads CASSLASGASFKSNQPQHF. The CDR3 DNA is TGTGCCAGCAGTCTGGCCTCAGGCGCTTCCTTCAAGAGCAATCAGCCCCAGCATTTT.

This clonotype turned up a few times. The CDR3 DNA follows: TGCGCCAGCAGCCAAGTATCCGGCCAAGAGACCCAGTACTTC. Translated: CASSQVSGQETQYF. The gene calls are TRBV4-1 and TRBJ2-5, with D unclear. The CDR3 loop spans 14 amino acids. The germline V gene has CDR1 MGHRA and CDR2 YSYEKL. V dropped 1 base and J dropped 1 base, with 7 bases sitting between them.

This clonotype has ten or more counts. The rearrangement uses TRBV6-2 or TRBV6-3 and TRBJ2-5, with 9 nucleotides matching TRBD2. This CDR3 spans 17 amino acids. The germline V gene encodes CDR1 MNHEY and CDR2 SVGEGT. Trimming removed 8 bases from V and 3 bases from J; junction bases left unmatched: 16. The CDR3 is CASGRRFARTSEETQYF. In DNA, the CDR3 is TGTGCCAGCGGTCGCAGGTTTGCAAGGACTAGCGAAGAGACCCAGTACTTC.

This clonotype was counted many times. This chain connects TRBV10-3 to TRBJ2-3, with D possibly called TRBD1 or TRBD2 (5 bases each). CDR1 and CDR2 from the germline V gene are ENHRY and SYGVKD. CDR3 length: 16 amino acids. V was clipped by 10 bases and J by 0 bases, with 20 bases between them. Here the CDR3 DNA reads TGTGCCACCAGAGGGGCCTCCTCCCTTAGCACAGATACGCAGTATTTT. Amino acids: CATRGASSLSTDTQYF.